The sequence of this T cell receptor (beta chain) was determined in a study of T cells in Graves' hyperthyroidism and ophthalmopathy (dated by TCRdb to 2018 to 2020). About the study as a whole: Peripheral blood samples were taken at initial diagnosis, before any treatment was given. To identify TCR V-J signatures that set the groups apart, the researchers used a discovery cohort of 100 patients, made up of about 44 with Graves' ophthalmopathy and around 58 with stable Graves' hyperthyroidism. Prospective prediction of ophthalmopathy was tested in an independent validation cohort of approximately 18 hyperthyroidism patients and 17 patients who later progressed to ophthalmopathy. The 95 to 100 discovery patients were divided at random into training and test sets in a 7:3 ratio. In about 6 Graves' hyperthyroidism patients, the study also compared T-cell repertoires from thyroid tissue with T-cell repertoires from blood. Once sampling was done, hyperthyroidism patients were given methimazole at a starting dose of 30 mg daily, whereas ophthalmopathy patients were given high-dose intravenous methylprednisolone. The paper reports TCR Vbeta CDR3 sequencing of some 140 peripheral blood samples: approximately 41 ophthalmopathy, some 80 hyperthyroidism and some 17 progressor patients.

Graves' hyperthyroidism was defined as stable when no progression to ophthalmopathy occurred over 18 months of follow-up. Hyperthyroidism patients were aged 18 to 65 years and newly diagnosed, with disease duration of less than 2 months. Patients with uncontrolled infections, other autoimmune diseases, pregnancy or lactation were excluded. Diagnoses relied on clinical symptoms, serum thyroxine and TRAb, thyroid ultrasound and orbital computed tomography. PBMCs were isolated from approximately 10 ml of fresh peripheral blood by Ficoll-Paque density gradient centrifugation. Total RNA was extracted with Trizol reagent, and quality was checked on an Agilent 2100 Bioanalyzer. This clonotype was detected ten times or more. Its antigen is not yet known. No clone much larger than this one lies a single base away; base qualities are absent. V drops 4 bases and J drops 6 bases, leaving 13 bases in between. The germline V gene encodes CDR1 SGHTA and CDR2 FQGNSA. The CDR3 measures 14 amino acids from cysteine to phenylalanine. Only the CDR3 portion is preserved as DNA: 42 bases, with reading frame beginning at the first base.

TCR beta CDR3 regions were amplified from RNA transcripts. For the first round of RT-PCR on the TCR CDR3, the HTBI primer set was used together with the Qiagen OneStep RT-PCR kit. Libraries were constructed in a second round of multiplex PCR, after which size selection and purification were carried out. Libraries were sequenced paired-end with 100 bp reads on an Illumina HiSeq2000. Regarding the original processing steps: SOAPnuke was used to process the raw data, throwing out any read that contained adapters or uncalled bases, had a mean Phred below 15, or lacked an exact constant-primer or identifier match. High-quality paired reads were merged using COPE v1.2.5, and each unique nucleotide sequence was defined as a clonotype. Clonotypes were aligned to IMGT TRBV, TRBD and TRBJ reference segments using MiTCR v1.1. Analysis was restricted to V-J combinations with a frequency above 0.0001, which covered 99.2% of repertoires. The TCS score was defined as the ratio of F50 (clonal expansion) to E x V (chaos), calculated using BLOSUM62-based TCRdist between CDR3 peptides within each V-J. Welch's t-statistics and random forest reduced just over 500 V-J features to under 15, which were used in a naive Bayes classifier (R e1071). TCRdb passed the public sequencing reads through fastp at Q25 and MiXCR, retaining productive beta sequences. Each entry merges the rows of one CDR3 protein and shows their most common DNA and genes. TCRdb, not the original authors, processed these V and J calls. In this sample the table shows approximately 590,000 distinct CDR3 sequences, 15% to 18% of which occur a single time. The ten top clones hold around 7.5% of the sample.

General study outcomes and caveats: Most expanded thyroid clonotypes (frequency above 0.001) were also detected in blood, suggesting blood repertoires may reflect thyroid immune responses. No statistical method was used to set the sample size in advance, and investigators knew the group allocation. A model built on a 13 V-J signature distinguished ophthalmopathy from stable hyperthyroidism, reaching about 88% sensitivity and about 81% specificity in cross-validation and 80%/75% in testing. During validation, the model predicted progression to ophthalmopathy a median of roughly six months ahead of onset, with roughly 65% sensitivity and roughly 75% specificity.

Sequencing input: blood. The chain is encoded by TRBV7-2 joined to TRBJ2-1, with an unclear D gene assignment. This receptor was obtained from a woman in her 30s with Graves' hyperthyroidism. The sequenced DNA is TGTGCCAGCAGCTCGTACGAATATGGCAATGAGCAGTTCTTC. It specifies CASSSYEYGNEQFF.